Included here is one T cell receptor beta chain sequence, with context. Its target is unknown. Primers used in a second PCR of about 6 to 11 cycles were a sample-barcoded 5' primer and a J-beta primer mix. TCRdb used MiXCR to reprocess the 5' RACE reads, holding one entry per CDR3 protein. The sample has 750,000 to 850,000 distinct CDR3 sequences; 25% are singletons. This entry is derived from a study of blood T cells in healthy people across ages. General study results and limits: Diversity was estimated from one million T cells, and these estimates were considered underestimates.

The CDR3 covers 15 residues. The germline CDR1 and CDR2 sequences are SGHRS and YFSETQ. V lost 0 bases and J lost 3; bases outside the gene matches: 6. These records were also assigned to another study, of T cells of mothers and their children.

This TCR came from a boy aged 5-17 years in good health. V usage is TRBV5-1 and J usage is TRBJ2-7; 7 bases fit TRBD2. Sample: blood. CDR3 amino acids: CASSLGASGLYEQYF. CDR3 sequence (DNA): TGCGCCAGCAGCTTGGGGGCTAGCGGACTCTACGAGCAGTACTTC.